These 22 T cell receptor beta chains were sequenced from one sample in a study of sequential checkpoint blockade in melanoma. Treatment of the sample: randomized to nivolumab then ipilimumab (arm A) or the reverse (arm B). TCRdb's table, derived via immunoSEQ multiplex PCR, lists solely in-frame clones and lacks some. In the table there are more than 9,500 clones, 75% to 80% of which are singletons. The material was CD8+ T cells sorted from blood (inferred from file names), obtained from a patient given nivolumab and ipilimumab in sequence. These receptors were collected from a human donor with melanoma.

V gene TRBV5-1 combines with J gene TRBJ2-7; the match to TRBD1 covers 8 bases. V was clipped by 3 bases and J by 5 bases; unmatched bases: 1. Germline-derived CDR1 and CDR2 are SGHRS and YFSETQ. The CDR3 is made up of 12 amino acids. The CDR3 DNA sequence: TGCGCCAGCAGCTGGACAGGGAACGAGCAGTACTTC. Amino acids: CASSWTGNEQYF.

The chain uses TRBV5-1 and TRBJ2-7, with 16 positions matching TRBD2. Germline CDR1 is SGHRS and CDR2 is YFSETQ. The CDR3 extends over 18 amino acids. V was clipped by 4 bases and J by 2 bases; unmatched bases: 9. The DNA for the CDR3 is TGCGCCAGCAGCAGGGGACTAGCGGGAGGGCCCAACCCCTACGAGCAGTACTTC. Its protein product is CASSRGLAGGPNPYEQYF.

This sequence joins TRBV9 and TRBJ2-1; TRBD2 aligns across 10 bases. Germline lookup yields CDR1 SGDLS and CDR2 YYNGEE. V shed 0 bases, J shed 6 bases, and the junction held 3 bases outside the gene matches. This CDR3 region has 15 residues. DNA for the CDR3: TGTGCCAGCAGCGTAGTGGCTAGCGGGAGCAATGAGCAGTTCTTC. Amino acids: CASSVVASGSNEQFF.

CDR3 DNA sequence: TGTGCCAGCAACCAAGGCCCAATAGCGGGTCAGTTCTTC. This gives the protein CASNQGPIAGQFF. The V call is TRBV7-2, the J call TRBJ2-1; 7 nucleotides agree with TRBD2. The CDR3 is made up of 13 amino acids. The V gene's germline CDR1 is SGHTA and CDR2 FQGNSA. Trimming cost V 7 bases and J 13 bases; bases outside gene matches: 13.

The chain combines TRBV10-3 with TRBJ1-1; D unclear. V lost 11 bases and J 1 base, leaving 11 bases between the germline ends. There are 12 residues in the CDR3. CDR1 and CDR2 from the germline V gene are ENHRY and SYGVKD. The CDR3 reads CASKTENTEAFF. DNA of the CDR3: TGTGCCTCCAAAACAGAGAACACTGAAGCTTTCTTT.

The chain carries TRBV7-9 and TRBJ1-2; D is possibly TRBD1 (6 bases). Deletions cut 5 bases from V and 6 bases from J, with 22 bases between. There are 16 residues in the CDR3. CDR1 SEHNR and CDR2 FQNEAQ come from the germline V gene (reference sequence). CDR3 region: CASSPRLDSPTNGYTF. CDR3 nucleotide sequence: TGTGCCAGCAGCCCCCGGCTGGACAGCCCCACAAATGGCTACACCTTC.

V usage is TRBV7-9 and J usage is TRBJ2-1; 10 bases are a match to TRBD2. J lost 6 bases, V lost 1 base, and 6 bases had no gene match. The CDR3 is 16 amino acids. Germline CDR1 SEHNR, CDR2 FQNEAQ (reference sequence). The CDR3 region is CASSLVLAGVSNEQFF. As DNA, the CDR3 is TGTGCCAGCAGCTTAGTCCTAGCGGGAGTTTCCAATGAGCAGTTCTTC.

The CDR3 loop is CASSVQGLSTDTQYF. The CDR3 DNA reads TGTGCCAGCAGTGTTCAGGGTTTGAGCACAGATACGCAGTATTTT. This chain uses TRBV25-1 with TRBJ2-3; D may be TRBD1 (5 bases). The CDR3 is made up of 15 amino acids. The germline CDR1 and CDR2 sequences are MGHDK and SYGVNS. Trimming took 4 bases from V and 0 from J, leaving 11 bases between them.

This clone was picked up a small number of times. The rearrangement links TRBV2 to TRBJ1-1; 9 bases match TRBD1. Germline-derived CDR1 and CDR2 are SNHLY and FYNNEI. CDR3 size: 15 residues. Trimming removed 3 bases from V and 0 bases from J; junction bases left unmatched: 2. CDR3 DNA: TGTGCCAGCAGTGAGGGGACAGGGATGAACACTGAAGCTTTCTTT. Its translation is CASSEGTGMNTEAFF. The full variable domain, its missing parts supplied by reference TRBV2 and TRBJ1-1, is EPEVTQTPSHQVTQMGQEVILRCVPISNHLYFYWYRQILGQKVEFLVSFYNNEISEKSEIFDDQFSVERPDGSNFTLKIRSTKLEDSAMYFCASSEGTGMNTEAFFGQGTRLTVV.

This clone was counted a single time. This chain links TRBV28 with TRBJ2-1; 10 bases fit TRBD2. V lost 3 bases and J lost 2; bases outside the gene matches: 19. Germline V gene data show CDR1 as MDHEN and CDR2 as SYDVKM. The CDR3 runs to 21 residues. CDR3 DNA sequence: TGTGCCAGCAGTTTGGTGTTAGCGGGAGGCCAATCTAGCGCCACCTACAATGAGCAGTTCTTC. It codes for CASSLVLAGGQSSATYNEQFF.

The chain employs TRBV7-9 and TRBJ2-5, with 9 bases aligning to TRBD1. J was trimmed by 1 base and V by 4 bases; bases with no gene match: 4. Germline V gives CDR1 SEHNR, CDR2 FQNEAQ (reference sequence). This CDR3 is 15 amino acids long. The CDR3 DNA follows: TGTGCCAGCAGCTCCAGACAGGGGGGCCAAGAGACCCAGTACTTC. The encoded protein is CASSSRQGGQETQYF.

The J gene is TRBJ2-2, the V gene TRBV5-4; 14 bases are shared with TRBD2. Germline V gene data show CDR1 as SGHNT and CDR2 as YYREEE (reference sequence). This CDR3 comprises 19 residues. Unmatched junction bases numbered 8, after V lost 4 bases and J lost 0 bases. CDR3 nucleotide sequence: TGTGCCAGCAGCCCGGGACTAGCGGGAGTTTTGGCGAACACCGGGGAGCTGTTTTTT. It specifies CASSPGLAGVLANTGELFF.

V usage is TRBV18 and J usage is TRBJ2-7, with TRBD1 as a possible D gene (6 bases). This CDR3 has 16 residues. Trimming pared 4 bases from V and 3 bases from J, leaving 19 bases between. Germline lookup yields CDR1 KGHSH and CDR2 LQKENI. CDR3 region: CASSHGTRLVVYEQYF. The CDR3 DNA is TGTGCCAGCTCACACGGGACAAGGCTTGTTGTCTACGAGCAGTACTTC.

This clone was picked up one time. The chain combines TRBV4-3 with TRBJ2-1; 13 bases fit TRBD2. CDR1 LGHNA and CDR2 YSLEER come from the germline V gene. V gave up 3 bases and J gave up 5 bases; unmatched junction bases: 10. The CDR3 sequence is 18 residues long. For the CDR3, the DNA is TGCGCCAGCAGCCATTTAGGACTAGCGGGAGACGTCCACAATGAGCAGTTCTTC. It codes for CASSHLGLAGDVHNEQFF.

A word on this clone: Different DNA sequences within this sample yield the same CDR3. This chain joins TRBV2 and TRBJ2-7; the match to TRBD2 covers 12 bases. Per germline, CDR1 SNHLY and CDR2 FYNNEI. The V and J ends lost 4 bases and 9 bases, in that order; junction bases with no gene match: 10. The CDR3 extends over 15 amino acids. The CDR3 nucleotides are TGTGCCAGCAGTGTGGGGGCTAGCGGGAGGGCGGTGCAGTACTTC. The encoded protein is CASSVGASGRAVQYF.

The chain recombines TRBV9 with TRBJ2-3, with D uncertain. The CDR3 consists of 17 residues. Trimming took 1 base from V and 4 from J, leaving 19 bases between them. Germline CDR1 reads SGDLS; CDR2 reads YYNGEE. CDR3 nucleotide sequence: TGTGCCAGCAGCGTAATGGCGGCAATGCTTTCCCCAGATACGCAGTATTTT. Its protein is CASSVMAAMLSPDTQYF.

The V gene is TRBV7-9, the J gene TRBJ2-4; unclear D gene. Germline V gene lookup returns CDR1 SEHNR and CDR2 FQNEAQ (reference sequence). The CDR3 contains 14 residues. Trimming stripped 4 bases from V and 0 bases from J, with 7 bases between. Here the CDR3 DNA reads TGTGCCAGCAGCTCATCAGGAGCCAAAAACATTCAGTACTTC. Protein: CASSSSGAKNIQYF.

The CDR3 reads CATSSEGLADTYNEQFF. CDR3 sequence (DNA): TGTGCCACCAGCAGTGAGGGACTAGCGGATACTTACAATGAGCAGTTCTTC. J is TRBJ2-1 and V is TRBV15; 11 bases are a match to TRBD2. With 3 bases clipped from V and 4 bases from J, the junction kept 8 bases outside the gene matches. Germline V gene lookup returns CDR1 LNHNV and CDR2 YYDKDF (reference sequence). This CDR3 spans 17 amino acids.

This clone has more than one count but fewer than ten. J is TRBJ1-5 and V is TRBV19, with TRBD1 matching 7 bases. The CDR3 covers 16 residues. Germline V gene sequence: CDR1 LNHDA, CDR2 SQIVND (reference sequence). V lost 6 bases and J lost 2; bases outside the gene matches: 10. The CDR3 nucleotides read TGTGCCAGTAGAGACAGGGAATACGGGGGCAATCAGCCCCAGCATTTT. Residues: CASRDREYGGNQPQHF.

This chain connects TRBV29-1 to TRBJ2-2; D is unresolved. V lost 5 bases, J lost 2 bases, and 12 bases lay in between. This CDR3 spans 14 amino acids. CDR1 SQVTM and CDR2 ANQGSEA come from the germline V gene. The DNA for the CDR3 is TGCAGCGTTCATACTCCGTTCAACACCGGGGAGCTGTTTTTT. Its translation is CSVHTPFNTGELFF.

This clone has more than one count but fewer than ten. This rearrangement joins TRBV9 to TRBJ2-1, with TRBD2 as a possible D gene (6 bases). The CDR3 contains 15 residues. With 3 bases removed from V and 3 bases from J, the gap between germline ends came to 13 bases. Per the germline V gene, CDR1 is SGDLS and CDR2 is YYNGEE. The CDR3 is CASSAEGPLYNEQFF. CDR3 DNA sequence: TGTGCCAGCAGCGCGGAGGGCCCTCTCTACAATGAGCAGTTCTTC.

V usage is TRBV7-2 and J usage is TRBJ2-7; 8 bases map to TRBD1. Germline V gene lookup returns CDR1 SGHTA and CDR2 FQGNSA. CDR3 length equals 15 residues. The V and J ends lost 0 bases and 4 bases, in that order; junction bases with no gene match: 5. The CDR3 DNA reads TGTGCCAGCAGCTTAGCCAGGACAGGGAGTTACGAGCAGTACTTC. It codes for CASSLARTGSYEQYF.